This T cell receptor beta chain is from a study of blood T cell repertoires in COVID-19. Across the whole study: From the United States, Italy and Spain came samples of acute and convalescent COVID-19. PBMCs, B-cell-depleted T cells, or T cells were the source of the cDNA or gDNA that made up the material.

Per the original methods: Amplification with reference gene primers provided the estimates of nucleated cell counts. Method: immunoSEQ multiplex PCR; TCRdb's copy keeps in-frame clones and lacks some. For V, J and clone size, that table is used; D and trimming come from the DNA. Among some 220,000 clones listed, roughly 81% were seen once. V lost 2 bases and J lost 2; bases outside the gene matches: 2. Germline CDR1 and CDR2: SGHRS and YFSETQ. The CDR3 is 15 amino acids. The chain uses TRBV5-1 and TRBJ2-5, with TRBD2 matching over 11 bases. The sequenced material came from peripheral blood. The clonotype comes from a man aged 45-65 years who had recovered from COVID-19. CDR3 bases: TGCGCCAGCAGCTTTACTAGCGGGAGTCAAGAGACCCAGTACTTC. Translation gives CASSFTSGSQETQYF.